This TCR beta chain was profiled in a study of lymphopenia after photon versus proton radiotherapy. Study-wide points: Post-nadir diversity loss with photons came from oligoclonal expansion, particularly CD8+ Temra cells. Better survival with proton therapy was suggested as possible, not demonstrated. Relative stability marked proton patients; photon patients lost diversity and naive cells. In patients who died, overall survival fell as post-nadir TCR diversity dropped more.

In regard to this clone: Its matching antigen is unknown.

Data came from immunoSEQ multiplex PCR; TCRdb stores just in-frame clones and leaves some out. The profile shows over 25,000 clones, approximately 84% of them singletons. The CDR3 runs 18 residues. V lost 7 bases to trimming and J lost 0 bases; unmatched junction nucleotides: 17. Germline CDR1 reads SQVTM; CDR2 reads ANQGSEA. This receptor was obtained from a woman aged 70-85 years with pancreatic cancer. The genes are TRBV29-1 and TRBJ2-7; 11 nucleotides agree with TRBD1. Sequenced material: peripheral blood, taken from a patient treated with proton-based radiotherapy. The CDR3 is CSAHSRGQGGRNSYEQYF. The CDR3, as DNA: TGCAGCGCTCATAGCCGGGGACAGGGGGGTCGGAACTCCTACGAGCAGTACTTC.